This T cell receptor beta chain was identified in a study of control samples from healthy donors and cancer patients. Sequenced by immunoSEQ multiplex PCR; TCRdb stores in-frame clones only, minus some. The sample holds 150,000 to 200,000 clones, 91% seen once. Germline CDR1 SNHLY, CDR2 FYNNEI. V dropped 3 bases and J dropped 11 bases, with 13 bases sitting between them. This CDR3 contains 12 residues. Sequenced sample: blood. This TCR came from a woman aged 30 to 39 in good health. V gene TRBV2 combines with J gene TRBJ1-1; weak D call: TRBD1 (5 bases). The CDR3: CASSDGRGGAFF. CDR3 coding DNA: TGTGCCAGCAGTGATGGGAGGGGAGGGGCTTTCTTT.